This TCR beta chain was retrieved from a study of cytomegalovirus exposure and HLA in healthy donors. About the study: Earlier, 117 million unique TCR beta sequences were recovered from some 200 million T cells by an analysis. Findings and caveats of the study: Cytomegalovirus status, reportedly, was diagnosed with high specificity and sensitivity by the classifier. A list of 164 TCR beta chains associated with cytomegalovirus was given.

PCR involved 60 Vbeta and 13 Jbeta primers. The data were produced by immunoSEQ multiplex PCR, yet TCRdb's version contains in-frame clones alone and is incomplete. This table lists roughly 57,000 clones. V lost 6 bases to trimming and J lost 8 bases; unmatched junction nucleotides: 8. This CDR3 spans 13 amino acids. The germline V gene encodes CDR1 MDHEN and CDR2 SYDVKM. Notes on this clone: The antigen remains undetermined.

This chain joins TRBV28 and TRBJ1-1, with TRBD1 matching over 8 bases. Sequencing was performed on PBMCs. The sequence was obtained from a man aged 18 to 30 in good health and CMV-seropositive. The CDR3 loop reads CASRPPDREEAFF. The CDR3 DNA is TGTGCCAGCAGGCCTCCGGACAGGGAAGAAGCTTTCTTT. The full variable domain, completed using reference TRBV28 and TRBJ1-1, is DVKVTQSSRYLVKRTGEKVFLECVQDMDHENMFWYRQDPGLGLRLIYFSYDVKMKEKGDIPEGYSVSREKKERFSLILESASTNQTSMYLCASRPPDREEAFFGQGTRLTVV.